Listed below are T cell receptor beta chains from one sample, sequenced in a study of cytomegalovirus exposure and HLA in healthy donors. Generated by immunoSEQ multiplex PCR, the TCRdb table keeps only in-frame clones and is missing some. The top ten hold 4.8% of the sample, which has 170,000 or so clones, 70% to 85% seen once. The specimen was PBMCs. The receptors were gathered from a man aged 18-30 years in good health and CMV-seronegative. Each CDR3 is given with its conserved first and last residue. Fields, in order: V gene, D gene, clone size, J gene, CDR3 protein, CDR3 DNA. The D gene is left open where the match is weak. Some rows mark clone size as missing; the rest say once, few, many or name a class of expanded clone.

V gene: TRBV7-2
D gene: TRBD2
clone size: -
J gene: TRBJ2-3
CDR3 protein: CASSWWTSGSSTQYF
CDR3 DNA: TGTGCCAGCAGCTGGTGGACTAGCGGGAGTTCTACGCAGTATTTT

V gene: TRBV7-9
D gene: -
clone size: -
J gene: TRBJ2-5
CDR3 protein: CASSLGGGKETQYF
CDR3 DNA: TGTGCCAGCAGCTTAGGCGGAGGCAAAGAGACCCAGTACTTC

V gene: TRBV11-1
D gene: -
clone size: -
J gene: TRBJ1-1
CDR3 protein: CASSLFGVNTEAFF
CDR3 DNA: TGTGCCAGCAGCTTGTTCGGGGTGAACACTGAAGCTTTCTTT

V gene: TRBV19
D gene: -
clone size: few
J gene: TRBJ1-2
CDR3 protein: CASSGDIANYGYTF
CDR3 DNA: TGTGCCAGCTCTGGGGACATTGCTAACTATGGCTACACCTTC

V gene: TRBV7-2
D gene: -
clone size: -
J gene: TRBJ2-1
CDR3 protein: CASSAPAVAEQFF
CDR3 DNA: TGTGCCAGCAGCGCTCCAGCGGTGGCTGAGCAGTTCTTC

V gene: TRBV18
D gene: -
clone size: -
J gene: TRBJ2-3
CDR3 protein: CASSPLPRDTQYF
CDR3 DNA: TGTGCCAGCTCACCTTTGCCGCGGGATACGCAGTATTTT

V gene: TRBV10-3
D gene: -
clone size: -
J gene: TRBJ2-5
CDR3 protein: CAISGGQEETQYF
CDR3 DNA: TGTGCCATCAGTGGAGGACAAGAAGAGACCCAGTACTTC

V gene: TRBV6-5
D gene: TRBD1
clone size: -
J gene: TRBJ1-1
CDR3 protein: CASFPGGAATEAFF
CDR3 DNA: TGTGCCAGCTTCCCAGGGGGCGCGGCCACTGAAGCTTTCTTT

V gene: TRBV28
D gene: TRBD1
clone size: -
J gene: TRBJ2-7
CDR3 protein: CASNKQGGHEQYF
CDR3 DNA: TGTGCCAGCAACAAACAGGGGGGCCACGAGCAGTACTTC

V gene: TRBV5-1
D gene: -
clone size: -
J gene: TRBJ2-5
CDR3 protein: CASSLNGGAGETQYF
CDR3 DNA: TGCGCCAGCAGCTTGAATGGGGGTGCGGGGGAGACCCAGTACTTC

V gene: TRBV15
D gene: -
clone size: -
J gene: TRBJ2-2
CDR3 protein: CATSRVNGELFF
CDR3 DNA: TGTGCCACCAGCAGAGTCAACGGGGAGCTGTTTTTT

V gene: TRBV12-5
D gene: -
clone size: -
J gene: TRBJ1-2
CDR3 protein: CASGLTAYGYTF
CDR3 DNA: TGTGCTAGTGGACTGACAGCTTATGGCTACACCTTC

V gene: TRBV11-3
D gene: TRBD1
clone size: -
J gene: TRBJ1-5
CDR3 protein: CASSPPTGGSQPQHF
CDR3 DNA: TGTGCCAGCAGCCCGCCGACAGGGGGCAGTCAGCCCCAGCATTTT

V gene: TRBV10-3
D gene: -
clone size: -
J gene: TRBJ2-5
CDR3 protein: CAISITSGTPMTGPQYF
CDR3 DNA: TGTGCCATCAGTATAACTTCCGGGACACCGATGACCGGGCCCCAGTACTTC

V gene: TRBV27
D gene: TRBD1
clone size: once
J gene: TRBJ2-7
CDR3 protein: CASTPAGGTEQYF
CDR3 DNA: TGTGCCAGCACGCCAGCAGGGGGCACCGAGCAGTACTTC

V gene: TRBV27
D gene: -
clone size: -
J gene: TRBJ1-2
CDR3 protein: CASRGGDGYTF
CDR3 DNA: TGTGCCAGCAGGGGCGGGGATGGCTACACCTTC

V gene: TRBV28
D gene: TRBD2
clone size: -
J gene: TRBJ2-5
CDR3 protein: CASSLAGGRETQYF
CDR3 DNA: TGTGCCAGCAGTTTAGCGGGAGGGCGGGAGACCCAGTACTTC

V gene: TRBV29-1
D gene: TRBD1
clone size: -
J gene: TRBJ1-1
CDR3 protein: CSVEAGTGGVGTEAFF
CDR3 DNA: TGCAGCGTAGAGGCCGGGACAGGGGGCGTTGGCACTGAAGCTTTCTTT

V gene: TRBV11-2
D gene: -
clone size: -
J gene: TRBJ2-7
CDR3 protein: CASYVGTGTYEQYF
CDR3 DNA: TGTGCCAGCTACGTCGGAACAGGGACCTACGAGCAGTACTTC

V gene: TRBV6-5
D gene: -
clone size: few
J gene: TRBJ1-1
CDR3 protein: CASSYEANTEAFF
CDR3 DNA: TGTGCCAGCAGTTACGAAGCAAACACTGAAGCTTTCTTT

V gene: TRBV14
D gene: -
clone size: -
J gene: TRBJ1-6
CDR3 protein: CASSQVLGADSPLHF
CDR3 DNA: TGTGCCAGCAGCCAAGTGTTGGGGGCTGATTCACCCCTCCACTTT

V gene: TRBV4-1
D gene: TRBD2
clone size: -
J gene: TRBJ2-1
CDR3 protein: CASRLSGGALNEQFF
CDR3 DNA: TGCGCCAGCAGACTCAGCGGGGGGGCCTTAAATGAGCAGTTCTTC

V gene: TRBV9
D gene: -
clone size: -
J gene: TRBJ1-2
CDR3 protein: CASRGLAFDGYTF
CDR3 DNA: TGTGCCAGCAGAGGCTTAGCATTCGATGGCTACACCTTC

V gene: TRBV4-2
D gene: -
clone size: -
J gene: TRBJ2-7
CDR3 protein: CASSQAGFYEQYF
CDR3 DNA: TGTGCCAGCAGCCAAGCCGGGTTCTACGAGCAGTACTTC

V gene: TRBV4-3
D gene: -
clone size: -
J gene: TRBJ2-4
CDR3 protein: CASSQGGPAKNIQYF
CDR3 DNA: TGCGCCAGCAGCCAAGGAGGTCCAGCCAAAAACATTCAGTACTTC

V gene: TRBV15
D gene: -
clone size: -
J gene: TRBJ1-5
CDR3 protein: CATSSTGNQPQHF
CDR3 DNA: TGTGCCACCAGCTCGACAGGCAATCAGCCCCAGCATTTT

V gene: TRBV5-6
D gene: -
clone size: -
J gene: TRBJ2-1
CDR3 protein: CASRPLGYNEQFF
CDR3 DNA: TGTGCCAGCAGACCGCTAGGATACAATGAGCAGTTCTTC

V gene: TRBV6-5
D gene: -
clone size: few
J gene: TRBJ1-1
CDR3 protein: CASSYVRDTEAFF
CDR3 DNA: TGTGCCAGCAGTTACGTCCGGGACACTGAAGCTTTCTTT

V gene: TRBV7-9
D gene: TRBD2
clone size: -
J gene: TRBJ2-7
CDR3 protein: CASSRASGRTTYEQYF
CDR3 DNA: TGTGCCAGCAGCCGGGCTAGCGGGAGAACTACCTACGAGCAGTACTTC

V gene: TRBV7-9
D gene: -
clone size: -
J gene: TRBJ2-1
CDR3 protein: CASSPGLNNEQFF
CDR3 DNA: TGTGCCAGTTCGCCGGGACTCAACAATGAGCAGTTCTTC

V gene: TRBV11-2
D gene: -
clone size: -
J gene: TRBJ2-3
CDR3 protein: CASSTQVNTDTQYF
CDR3 DNA: TGTGCCAGCAGCACGCAGGTTAACACAGATACGCAGTATTTT

V gene: TRBV7-9
D gene: -
clone size: -
J gene: TRBJ2-7
CDR3 protein: CASSLQTYEQYF
CDR3 DNA: TGTGCCAGCAGCTTACAAACCTACGAGCAGTACTTC

V gene: TRBV7-9
D gene: -
clone size: few
J gene: TRBJ2-1
CDR3 protein: CSSSSGQEQFF
CDR3 DNA: TGTTCCAGCAGTTCCGGACAGGAGCAGTTCTTC

V gene: TRBV19
D gene: -
clone size: -
J gene: TRBJ1-5
CDR3 protein: CASDPGGPPQPQHF
CDR3 DNA: TGTGCCAGCGATCCGGGGGGACCTCCCCAGCCCCAGCATTTT

V gene: TRBV6-8
D gene: -
clone size: -
J gene: TRBJ1-1
CDR3 protein: CASNHLYRGGAFF
CDR3 DNA: TGTGCCAGCAATCATCTCTATAGGGGGGGAGCTTTCTTT

V gene: TRBV6-5
D gene: TRBD1
clone size: -
J gene: TRBJ1-6
CDR3 protein: CASSYGTVGVPLHF
CDR3 DNA: TGTGCCAGCAGTTACGGGACAGTAGGGGTGCCCCTCCACTTT

V gene: TRBV5-1
D gene: -
clone size: -
J gene: TRBJ2-7
CDR3 protein: CASSPPYEQYF
CDR3 DNA: TGCGCCAGCTCACCACCCTACGAGCAGTACTTC

V gene: TRBV5-1
D gene: -
clone size: -
J gene: TRBJ1-5
CDR3 protein: CASSLAGAGNQPQHF
CDR3 DNA: TGCGCCAGCAGCTTGGCCGGCGCAGGGAATCAGCCCCAGCATTTT

V gene: TRBV4-3
D gene: -
clone size: -
J gene: TRBJ1-5
CDR3 protein: CASRPGVFSNQPQHF
CDR3 DNA: TGCGCCAGCCGCCCCGGGGTTTTTAGCAATCAGCCCCAGCATTTT

V gene: TRBV19
D gene: -
clone size: -
J gene: TRBJ1-2
CDR3 protein: CASSERGLPGDGYTF
CDR3 DNA: TGTGCCAGTAGCGAAAGGGGCCTCCCTGGGGATGGCTACACCTTC

V gene: TRBV5-1
D gene: -
clone size: -
J gene: TRBJ2-1
CDR3 protein: CASSLEPDNEQFF
CDR3 DNA: TGCGCCAGCAGCTTGGAACCAGACAATGAGCAGTTCTTC

V gene: TRBV5-4
D gene: TRBD1
clone size: -
J gene: TRBJ1-3
CDR3 protein: CASSEGQSRNTIYF
CDR3 DNA: TGTGCCAGCAGCGAGGGACAGTCACGGAACACCATATATTTT

V gene: TRBV5-4
D gene: TRBD2
clone size: -
J gene: TRBJ2-7
CDR3 protein: CASSLDLAGGLTEQYF
CDR3 DNA: TGTGCCAGCAGCTTGGACTTAGCGGGAGGATTAACCGAGCAGTACTTC

V gene: TRBV7-8
D gene: TRBD2
clone size: once
J gene: TRBJ2-5
CDR3 protein: CASSIPTSLETQYF
CDR3 DNA: TGTGCCAGCAGCATCCCGACTAGCTTGGAGACCCAGTACTTC

V gene: TRBV5-1
D gene: -
clone size: -
J gene: TRBJ2-7
CDR3 protein: CASSREGVGYEQYF
CDR3 DNA: TGCGCCAGCAGCAGGGAAGGGGTGGGCTACGAGCAGTACTTC

V gene: TRBV4-1
D gene: -
clone size: -
J gene: TRBJ1-6
CDR3 protein: CASSQPPAGQGNSPLHF
CDR3 DNA: TGCGCCAGCAGCCAACCCCCTGCTGGCCAGGGGAATTCACCCCTCCACTTT